Each of the 28 T cell receptor beta chains below was sequenced from the same sample in a study of blood T cells in healthy people across ages. Through a sample-barcoded 5' primer and a J-beta primer mix, a second PCR was run for about 7 to 12 cycles. MiXCR, applied by TCRdb to the 5' RACE reads, yields one record per CDR3 protein. The sample lists about 2 million distinct CDR3 sequences; about 50% were seen once. Material for sequencing was blood. The receptors were gathered from a woman between 35 and 50 years old in good health.

The chain joins TRBV2 to TRBJ2-7; possible D gene TRBD2, 7 bases. V gave up 5 bases and J gave up 3 bases, with 17 bases separating them. The CDR3 loop spans 15 amino acids. The germline gives CDR1 SNHLY, CDR2 FYNNEI. The DNA for the CDR3 is TGTGCCAGCAGTCAAGGGGGGGACGGACACTACGAGCAGTACTTC. This encodes CASSQGGDGHYEQYF.

The chain combines TRBV6-5 with TRBJ2-7; the match to TRBD2 covers 13 bases. The J call may not be correct, given that the DNA end is closer to TRBJ2-5. The CDR3 has 16 residues. The germline V gene has CDR1 MNHEY and CDR2 SVGAGI. This CDR3 reads CASSSVGTSGEETQYF. CDR3 in DNA: TGTGCCAGCAGTTCCGTCGGGACTAGCGGGGAAGAGACCCAGTACTTC.

The chain joins TRBV12-5 to TRBJ1-1; D may be TRBD1 (5 bases). V was clipped by 6 bases and J by 3 bases, with 14 bases between them. The CDR3 has 14 amino acids. The germline gives CDR1 LGHNT, CDR2 FRNRAP. The CDR3, as DNA: TGTGCTAGTGGACCAGGGACGGGGGACACTGAAGCTTTCTTT. Its translation is CASGPGTGDTEAFF.

The J gene is TRBJ2-1, the V gene TRBV6-6; D gene unclear. The J call may be in error: the DNA end matches TRBJ2-7 better. This CDR3 is built from 13 residues. CDR1 and CDR2 from the germline V gene are MNHNY and SVGAGI (reference sequence). CDR3 region: CASSGVRRDEQYF. CDR3 sequence (DNA): TGTGCCAGCAGTGGTGTCCGTAGGGATGAGCAGTACTTC.

The chain combines TRBV27 with TRBJ2-1; TRBD2 matches 13 bases. After removal of 5 bases from V and 12 bases from J, the junction contained 10 bases not matched to a gene. Germline CDR1 MNHEY, CDR2 SMNVEV (reference sequence). The CDR3 has 15 residues. DNA of the CDR3: TGTGCCAGCAGTGCCGGGACTAGCGGGACAGTTGGGCAGTTCTTC. Protein product: CASSAGTSGTVGQFF.

The V and J genes are TRBV5-1 and TRBJ2-1; D may be TRBD2 (5 bases). With the DNA end fitting TRBJ2-7 better, the J assignment may be wrong. Germline loops: CDR1 SGHRS, CDR2 YFSETQ. There are 15 residues in the CDR3. CDR3 sequence: CASSWTGQTYNEQYF. In DNA form, the CDR3 reads TGCGCCAGCAGTTGGACTGGCCAGACCTACAATGAGCAGTACTTC.

The chain uses TRBV6-2 or TRBV6-3 and TRBJ1-5; D not certain. V was trimmed by 2 bases and J by 2 bases, leaving 10 bases between them. The CDR3 consists of 15 residues. Germline values: CDR1 MNHEY, CDR2 SVGEGT. The CDR3 here is CASSYTGEGNQPQHF. CDR3 DNA sequence: TGTGCCAGCAGTTACACGGGAGAAGGCAATCAGCCCCAGCATTTT.

As DNA, the CDR3 is TGTGCCAGCAGCTTACCGACAATGGGACAGGATTTAAATTCACCCCTCCACTTT. Protein product: CASSLPTMGQDLNSPLHF. The chain recombines TRBV7-9 with TRBJ1-6, with 8 bases aligning to TRBD1. J gave up 7 bases and V 2 bases, and 13 bases lay outside the gene matches. The CDR3 runs 18 residues. The germline V gene has CDR1 SEHNR and CDR2 FQNEAQ (reference sequence).

This chain joins TRBV19 and TRBJ2-6; TRBD1 matches 7 bases. V dropped 6 bases and J dropped 6; count of bases not matched to a gene: 11. The germline gives CDR1 LNHDA, CDR2 SQIVND (reference sequence). The CDR3 is 16 amino acids. CDR3 protein: CASSASGQLLANVLTF. In DNA form, the CDR3 reads TGTGCCAGTAGCGCTTCGGGACAGCTCTTGGCCAACGTCCTGACTTTC. The complete variable domain, with remaining parts taken from reference TRBV19 and TRBJ2-6, reads DGGITQSPKYLFRKEGQNVTLSCEQNLNHDAMYWYRQDPGQGLRLIYYSQIVNDFQKGDIAEGYSVSREKKESFPLTVTSAQKNPTAFYLCASSASGQLLANVLTFGAGSRLTVL.

This rearrangement joins TRBV7-9 to TRBJ2-1; possibly TRBD2 for D (6 bases). Between the trimmed V and J ends, which lost 4 bases and 11 bases, there was a span of 12 bases. The germline V gene has CDR1 SEHNR and CDR2 FQNEAQ (reference sequence). This CDR3 spans 12 amino acids. The CDR3 loop is CASSSGVGQQFF. The CDR3 region has the DNA TGTGCCAGCAGCTCGGGGGTGGGCCAGCAGTTCTTC.

The rearrangement links TRBV20-1 to TRBJ2-3, with 8 bases matching TRBD1. Germline V gene data show CDR1 as DFQATT and CDR2 as SNEGSKA (reference sequence). J was trimmed by 7 bases and V by 4 bases; bases with no gene match: 7. CDR3 length equals 13 residues. CDR3 nucleotides: TGCAGTGCTAAGGGGACAGGTCGGAATACGCAGTATTTT. The encoded protein is CSAKGTGRNTQYF.

This clonotype was observed a handful of times. V gene TRBV6-2 or TRBV6-3 combines with J gene TRBJ2-5; 8 bases agree with TRBD2. V shed 2 bases and J 0 bases; nucleotides not matched to a gene: 5. This CDR3 has 16 amino acids. CDR1 is MNHEY and CDR2 is SVGEGT in the germline V gene. The CDR3 region is CASSYTTSEYQETQYF. CDR3 DNA: TGTGCCAGCAGTTACACGACTAGCGAGTACCAAGAGACCCAGTACTTC.

The chain uses TRBV28 and TRBJ2-5; D is possibly TRBD1 (5 bases). The CDR3 contains 14 residues. V was cut by 5 bases and J by 11 bases, with 21 bases left in between. The germline V gene encodes CDR1 MDHEN and CDR2 SYDVKM. Written as DNA, the CDR3 is TGTGCCAGCAGTCCAGGGTCACACTCCTACGGGCAGTACTTC. It codes for CASSPGSHSYGQYF.

The gene calls are TRBV28 and TRBJ1-2, with D possibly matching TRBD1 (5 bases). V lost 3 bases, J lost 5 bases, and 16 bases lay in between. The CDR3 has 15 residues. The germline gives CDR1 MDHEN, CDR2 SYDVKM. The CDR3 is CASSFVGEPGYGYTF. The CDR3 region has the DNA TGTGCCAGCAGTTTTGTGGGGGAGCCAGGATATGGCTACACCTTC.

The chain is built from TRBV24-1 and TRBJ1-2; possibly TRBD1 for D (5 bases). Germline V gives CDR1 KGHDR, CDR2 SFDVKD. V lost 9 bases and J 0 bases, leaving 16 bases between the germline ends. The CDR3 extends over 15 amino acids. The CDR3: CATESGDGPNYGYTF. The DNA for the CDR3 is TGTGCCACCGAATCTGGGGACGGACCTAACTATGGCTACACCTTC.

Worth noting for this clonotype: A junction end diverges from the germline sequence, so it may reflect a read error. J is TRBJ1-2 and V is TRBV3-1; TRBD1 matches 8 bases. The CDR3 totals 14 residues. Looked up from germline, CDR1 is LGHDT and CDR2 is YNNKEL (reference sequence). CDR3 loop: CVSSHMDRDYGYTF. As DNA, the CDR3 is TGTGTCAGCAGCCATATGGACAGGGACTATGGCTACACCTTC.

Regarding this clonotype: This may come from a read error, since a much larger clone is one base off. V is TRBV29-1 and J is TRBJ2-1; unclear D gene. Trimming stripped 7 bases from V and 5 bases from J, with 18 bases between. This CDR3 has 14 residues. In germline, CDR1 is SQVTM, CDR2 ANQGSEA. DNA of the CDR3: TGCAGCGCTGGTCCTGCGTACCTCGACAATGAGCAGTTCTTC. It is translated as CSAGPAYLDNEQFF.

This rearrangement joins TRBV7-2 to TRBJ2-4; possibly TRBD1 for D (6 bases). The J call is in doubt because the DNA end fits TRBJ2-7 better. Germline V CDR1 and CDR2: SGHTA, FQGNSA. The CDR3 has 14 amino acids. CDR3 amino acids: CASSLGGDRFEQYF. In nucleotides, the CDR3 is TGTGCCAGCAGCTTAGGGGGAGACAGGTTCGAGCAGTACTTC.

DNA of the CDR3: TGCGCCAGCAGCTTGGAAGGTGGAGCGGTCGGGGAGGGCTACACCTTC. The encoded protein is CASSLEGGAVGEGYTF. The V and J genes are TRBV5-1 and TRBJ1-2; the D is unclear. CDR1 SGHRS and CDR2 YFSETQ come from the germline V gene. V lost 0 bases to trimming and J lost 8 bases, with 20 bases between them. The CDR3 spans 16 residues. The full variable domain, rest sourced from reference TRBV5-1 and TRBJ1-2, is KAGVTQTPRYLIKTRGQQVTLSCSPISGHRSVSWYQQTPGQGLQFLFEYFSETQRNKGNFPGRFSGRQFSNSRSEMNVSTLELGDSALYLCASSLEGGAVGEGYTFGSGTRLTVV.

This clonotype was observed a single time. The chain couples TRBV6-2 or TRBV6-3 to TRBJ2-5; D may be TRBD2 (5 bases). Trimming took 8 bases from V and 4 from J, leaving 20 bases between them. The germline CDR1 and CDR2 sequences are MNHEY and SVGEGT. This CDR3 spans 15 amino acids. CDR3: CASGQPGLAPETQYF. CDR3 bases: TGTGCCAGCGGCCAGCCAGGACTGGCCCCAGAGACCCAGTACTTC.

Details on this clonotype: The conserved closing phenylalanine or tryptophan is absent in this CDR3, likely reflecting a read error. The DNA is left out, because the CDR3 cannot be placed on it with certainty; the CDR3 is given as TCRdb lists it. The CDR3 is CASSPGSEYGYTFGS. The gene calls are TRBV18 and TRBJ2-1. A total of 15 residues make up the CDR3, ends included. Per germline, CDR1 KGHSH and CDR2 LQKENI.

The chain couples TRBV7-9 to TRBJ2-3, with a weak D call TRBD1 (6 bases). CDR3 length: 18 amino acids. Looked up from germline, CDR1 is SEHNR and CDR2 is FQNEAQ (reference sequence). Trimming left V 4 bases short and J 1 base short, with 21 bases between. The CDR3 protein is CASSYARDTQWGTDTQYF. DNA for the CDR3: TGTGCCAGCAGCTACGCCCGGGACACCCAGTGGGGCACAGATACGCAGTATTTT.

Regarding this clonotype: An end of the junction does not agree with germline; a read error may underlie this. The chain uses TRBV7-7 and TRBJ2-7; D might be TRBD1 (5 bases). Germline V gene data show CDR1 as SSHAT and CDR2 as FNYEAQ (reference sequence). The CDR3 has 13 amino acids. CDR3 amino acids: CASSQQDVGAQYF. In DNA form, the CDR3 reads TGTGCTAGCAGCCAGCAGGACGTAGGGGCCCAGTACTTC.

CDR3 sequence: CASSPFSLTSGNSGANVLTF. DNA of the CDR3: TGTGCCAGCAGCCCTTTTTCTTTGACTAGCGGAAACTCTGGGGCCAACGTCCTGACTTTC. The chain recombines TRBV4-2 with TRBJ2-6; TRBD2 matches 9 bases. Per germline, CDR1 LGHNA and CDR2 YNFKEQ. J was trimmed by 0 bases and V by 4 bases; bases with no gene match: 13. This CDR3 contains 20 residues.

This clonotype was picked up many times. The chain couples TRBV27 to TRBJ2-3; D ambiguous. Per the germline V gene, CDR1 is MNHEY and CDR2 is SMNVEV (reference sequence). The CDR3 runs 13 residues. Deletions cut 5 bases from V and 1 base from J, with 7 bases between. CDR3 coding DNA: TGTGCCAGCAGTCTAACCCGCACAGATACGCAGTATTTT. Protein product: CASSLTRTDTQYF.

This clonotype was found a few times. The rearrangement links TRBV15 to TRBJ1-1; 11 nucleotides align to TRBD1. Germline V gene lookup returns CDR1 LNHNV and CDR2 YYDKDF (reference sequence). The CDR3 loop spans 14 amino acids. The junction had 5 bases not matched to a gene; V was cut back by 11 bases and J by 0 bases. The CDR3 region has the DNA TGTGCCGGACAGGGGGCAAGGGTGAACACTGAAGCTTTCTTT. This encodes CAGQGARVNTEAFF.

The J gene is TRBJ1-1, the V gene TRBV19; a possible D gene is TRBD1 (5 bases). Germline V gene sequence: CDR1 LNHDA, CDR2 SQIVND (reference sequence). V was pared by 4 bases and J by 1 base, with 10 bases between. CDR3 length: 14 amino acids. The CDR3 loop reads CASSTEQANTEAFF. The CDR3 coding sequence is TGTGCCAGTAGTACCGAACAGGCGAACACTGAAGCTTTCTTT.

The rearrangement uses TRBV7-2 and TRBJ1-1; D gene unclear. The CDR3 consists of 14 residues. V was trimmed by 10 bases and J by 0 bases, leaving 15 bases between them. Looked up from germline, CDR1 is SGHTA and CDR2 is FQGNSA. The CDR3: CATAAAILNTEAFF. DNA for the CDR3: TGTGCCACCGCGGCAGCGATCCTGAACACTGAAGCTTTCTTT.